The clone carrying this TCR beta chain was observed at least ten times. Its antigen is currently unknown. The V gene end was trimmed by 4 bases and the J gene end by 3 bases; junction bases not matched to a gene: 2. The germline gives CDR1 SGHRS, CDR2 YFSETQ. The CDR3 length is 13 residues. 5'RACE primed at constant segments yielded TCR alpha and TCR beta cDNA libraries bearing sample barcodes and UMIs. TCRdb re-derived calls from the 5' RACE reads in MiXCR, one entry per CDR3 protein. There are 310,000 or so distinct CDR3 sequences in the sample; approximately 15% occur only once, and around a fifth lies in the top ten. The sample originates from a study of T-cell memory formation after mild COVID-19. Study-wide points: Pre-infection memory carried some responding clones, suggesting that cross-reactive memory joined. Largely, contracting CD4+ clones fell within CM and EM, and contracting CD8+ clones within EMRA.

The clonotype comes from a man aged 18 to 35 who had mild COVID-19 (a few samples of this study predate the infection). Cell type and time point are not known. Specimen: PBMCs or a T cell subset sorted from them (not recorded which). The chain uses TRBV5-1 and TRBJ2-5, with 8 bases fitting TRBD1. In DNA, the CDR3 is TGCGCCAGCAGCACGACAGGGGAAGAGACCCAGTACTTC. Translated: CASSTTGEETQYF.